Presented here are 32 T cell receptor beta chains from one specimen sequenced in a study of a mutant IDH1 vaccine in newly diagnosed glioma. Some clones are missing from TCRdb's copy, which holds only in-frame ones; the method was immunoSEQ multiplex PCR. The sample lists 120,000 or so clones, roughly 78% seen once, with 5.5% in the top ten. Their cognate antigens are unknown. This sample's time point: week 11, during vaccination. Alongside topical imiquimod, each dose of vaccine comprised 300 ug of mutant IDH1 20-mer peptide. The sequences come from PBMCs, collected from a glioma patient whose treatment included an IDH1 peptide vaccine. These receptors originate from a man in his forties with glioma.

The chain couples TRBV5-8 to TRBJ2-7; D not resolved. Between the trimmed V and J ends, which lost 0 bases and 3 bases, there was a span of 4 bases. The CDR3 length is 12 residues. The germline V gene has CDR1 SGHTS and CDR2 YDEGEE. In DNA form, the CDR3 reads TGTGCCAGCAGCTTGGTAAGCTACGAGCAGTACTTC. Translating gives CASSLVSYEQYF.

This chain joins TRBV2 and TRBJ2-5; 7 bases align to TRBD2. The J call is in doubt because the DNA end fits TRBJ2-7 better. CDR3 length: 14 residues. Germline V gene lookup returns CDR1 SNHLY and CDR2 FYNNEI. Here the CDR3 DNA reads TGTGCCAGCAGTGAAGAAGCGGGGAAAAGCGAGCAGTACTTC. Translated, it gives CASSEEAGKSEQYF.

The chain is built from TRBV5-4 and TRBJ2-2; 12 nucleotides match TRBD2. Per germline, CDR1 SGHNT and CDR2 YYREEE (reference sequence). This CDR3 region has 15 residues. Trimming cost V 3 bases and J 4 bases; bases outside gene matches: 1. The chain's CDR3 is CASSSGLAGTGELFF. The CDR3 nucleotides are TGTGCCAGCAGCTCGGGACTAGCGGGCACCGGGGAGCTGTTTTTT.

The chain couples TRBV5-1 to TRBJ2-3, with 8 bases matching TRBD2. With V trimmed by 3 bases and J by 0 bases, 3 bases remained unmatched. This CDR3 spans 15 amino acids. The germline gives CDR1 SGHRS, CDR2 YFSETQ. The CDR3 DNA reads TGCGCCAGCAGCTCCCCGGGGGGGAGCACAGATACGCAGTATTTT. The encoded protein is CASSSPGGSTDTQYF.

The genes are TRBV7-2 and TRBJ2-7; the D is unclear. CDR1 SGHTA and CDR2 FQGNSA come from the germline V gene. The CDR3 totals 14 residues. Between the trimmed V and J ends, which lost 1 base and 3 bases, there was a span of 10 bases. The CDR3 coding sequence is TGTGCCAGCAGCTTAGAATTGGGTATCTACGAGCAGTACTTC. Translation gives CASSLELGIYEQYF.

V is TRBV11-2 and J is TRBJ1-2; possibly TRBD1 for D (5 bases). The CDR3 runs 13 residues. V lost 5 bases and J 6 bases, leaving 13 bases between the germline ends. The germline V gene encodes CDR1 SGHAT and CDR2 FQNNGV. The CDR3: CASSLPGINGYTF. In DNA, the CDR3 is TGTGCCAGCAGCCTGCCAGGGATCAATGGCTACACCTTC.

The gene calls are TRBV7-2 and TRBJ2-7; 10 bases line up with TRBD2. This CDR3 region has 13 residues. Losses at the gene ends were 6 bases for V and 2 bases for J; bases not matched to a gene: 1. CDR1 and CDR2 (germline): SGHTA, FQGNSA. The CDR3 sequence is CASSGLAAYEQYF. In DNA, the CDR3 is TGTGCCAGCAGTGGACTAGCGGCCTACGAGCAGTACTTC.

Note on this clone: One end of the junction does not line up with germline, which may come from a read error. The chain couples TRBV7-6 to TRBJ2-7; possibly TRBD1 or TRBD2 for D (5 bases each). The CDR3 is 12 residues long. Germline V gene sequence: CDR1 SGHVS, CDR2 FNYEAQ. The CDR3 here is CASSLAGDSVHF. In DNA form, the CDR3 reads TGTGCCAGCAGCTTAGCGGGGGATAGCGTTCACTTC.

This clone was seen a single time. The V and J genes are TRBV5-1 and TRBJ2-7; a weak D match, TRBD1 (6 bases). The germline gives CDR1 SGHRS, CDR2 YFSETQ. CDR3 length: 15 residues. Trimming took off 3 bases at V and 1 base at J, with 14 bases between the two ends. The CDR3 bases are TGCGCCAGCAGCTCCTCATTGGACAGATCCTACGAGCAGTACTTC. It encodes CASSSSLDRSYEQYF. The complete variable domain, with remaining parts taken from reference TRBV5-1 and TRBJ2-7, reads KAGVTQTPRYLIKTRGQQVTLSCSPISGHRSVSWYQQTPGQGLQFLFEYFSETQRNKGNFPGRFSGRQFSNSRSEMNVSTLELGDSALYLCASSSSLDRSYEQYFGPGTRLTVT.

The chain uses TRBV30 and TRBJ2-3; 7 bases are shared with TRBD1. This CDR3 is 14 amino acids long. V dropped 7 bases and J dropped 0; count of bases not matched to a gene: 7. The V gene's germline CDR1 is GTSNPN and CDR2 SVGIG (reference sequence). The CDR3 reads CASYRGSSTDTQYF. The CDR3 DNA is TGTGCCTCTTACAGGGGTTCTAGCACAGATACGCAGTATTTT. The full variable domain, completed using reference TRBV30 and TRBJ2-3, is SQTIHQWPATLVQPVGSPLSLECTVEGTSNPNLYWYRQAAGRGLQLLFYSVGIGQISSEVPQNLSASRPQDRQFILSSKKLLLSDSGFYLCASYRGSSTDTQYFGPGTRLTVL.

This sequence joins TRBV29-1 and TRBJ2-5; D not certain. Per the germline V gene, CDR1 is SQVTM and CDR2 is ANQGSEA. CDR3 length equals 15 residues. V was trimmed by 4 bases and J by 5 bases, leaving 20 bases between them. Here the CDR3 reads CSVVGKRRLGETQYF. For the CDR3, the DNA is TGCAGCGTTGTCGGTAAGAGGAGACTTGGGGAGACCCAGTACTTC.

CDR3 sequence: CASSQGPGTVGNTIYF. The CDR3 nucleotides read TGCGCCAGCAGCCAAGGCCCTGGGACAGTTGGAAACACCATATATTTT. The chain combines TRBV4-1 with TRBJ1-3, with 7 bases fitting TRBD1. This CDR3 has 16 amino acids. The germline gives CDR1 MGHRA, CDR2 YSYEKL. With V trimmed by 1 base and J by 3 bases, 6 bases remained unmatched.

The chain uses TRBV7-9 and TRBJ2-1; 8 bases are a match to TRBD2. Germline CDR1 and CDR2: SEHNR and FQNEAQ (reference sequence). V gave up 1 base and J gave up 8 bases; unmatched junction bases: 7. The CDR3 extends over 15 amino acids. The chain's CDR3 is CASSLVAGGVYEQFF. CDR3 DNA: TGTGCCAGCAGCTTAGTGGCGGGAGGAGTCTATGAGCAGTTCTTC. Looking up the rest from reference TRBV7-9 and TRBJ2-1 gives the full variable domain: DTGVSQNPRHKITKRGQNVTFRCDPISEHNRLYWYRQTLGQGPEFLTYFQNEAQLEKSRLLSDRFSAERPKGSFSTLEIQRTEQGDSAMYLCASSLVAGGVYEQFFGPGTRLTVL.

This chain uses TRBV5-1 with TRBJ2-7; D possibly corresponds to TRBD2 (6 bases). Germline CDR1 is SGHRS and CDR2 is YFSETQ. Between the trimmed V and J ends, which lost 5 bases and 5 bases, there was a span of 11 bases. The CDR3 covers 12 residues. The CDR3 region is CASSTGGNEQYF. CDR3 coding DNA: TGCGCCAGCAGTACCGGGGGAAACGAGCAGTACTTC.

This chain's CDR3 is CASSLVGQGIGNTIYF. CDR3 in DNA: TGTGCCAGCAGCTTAGTAGGGCAGGGGATCGGAAACACCATATATTTT. The chain is built from TRBV7-2 and TRBJ1-3; D might be TRBD1 (6 bases). The CDR3 loop spans 16 amino acids. From germline, CDR1 is SGHTA and CDR2 FQGNSA. Trimming removed 1 base from V and 4 bases from J, with 14 bases in between.

This rearrangement joins TRBV5-1 to TRBJ2-7; D may be TRBD1 (5 bases). V dropped 5 bases and J dropped 0 bases, with 12 bases sitting between them. Germline V gene sequence: CDR1 SGHRS, CDR2 YFSETQ. There are 14 residues in the CDR3. This chain's CDR3 is CASRFRQGSYEQYF. The CDR3, as DNA: TGCGCCAGCAGGTTTCGGCAGGGCTCCTACGAGCAGTACTTC.

The V call is TRBV28, the J call TRBJ2-1; D perhaps matches TRBD2 (6 bases). This CDR3 has 18 amino acids. Germline V CDR1 and CDR2: MDHEN, SYDVKM. The V end lost 2 bases, the J end lost 4 bases, and 21 bases lay between the germline ends. Written as DNA, the CDR3 is TGTGCCAGCAGTTTAGCGGGATCCCACCTCCGCCTTTACAATGAGCAGTTCTTC. Translated: CASSLAGSHLRLYNEQFF. Full variable domain (rest looked up from reference TRBV28 and TRBJ2-1): DVKVTQSSRYLVKRTGEKVFLECVQDMDHENMFWYRQDPGLGLRLIYFSYDVKMKEKGDIPEGYSVSREKKERFSLILESASTNQTSMYLCASSLAGSHLRLYNEQFFGPGTRLTVL.

This clone showed up just once. V gene TRBV28 combines with J gene TRBJ2-3, with D tentatively TRBD2 (5 bases). The V and J ends lost 6 bases and 0 bases respectively, with 13 bases between them. In germline, CDR1 is MDHEN, CDR2 SYDVKM. There are 15 residues in the CDR3. CDR3 in amino acids: CASSFVSGSTDTQYF. The CDR3 DNA sequence: TGTGCCAGCAGCTTTGTCAGCGGTAGCACAGATACGCAGTATTTT.

The chain is built from TRBV5-6 and TRBJ2-1; 7 bases match TRBD1. The CDR3 is 14 amino acids. V lost 4 bases, J lost 10 bases, and 11 bases stayed unmatched. Germline V CDR1 and CDR2: SGHDT, YYEEEE. CDR3 sequence: CASSLIQGNNEQFF. The DNA for the CDR3 is TGTGCCAGCAGCCTAATACAGGGGAATAACGAGCAGTTCTTC.

The chain joins TRBV10-1 to TRBJ2-7, with D hard to call. The CDR3 length is 13 residues. Germline values: CDR1 WNHNN, CDR2 SYGVQD (reference sequence). Trimming pared 7 bases from V and 1 base from J, leaving 11 bases between. In DNA form, the CDR3 reads TGCGCCAGCACCGAAGACCGTTCCTACGAGCAGTACTTC. Protein product: CASTEDRSYEQYF.

The chain uses TRBV7-9 and TRBJ2-6, with D perhaps matching TRBD2 (6 bases). Germline-derived CDR1 and CDR2 are SEHNR and FQNEAQ (reference sequence). Trimming cost V 6 bases and J 9 bases, with 12 bases left between them. The CDR3 length is 13 residues. Here the CDR3 reads CASRGTSVNVLTF. In DNA form, the CDR3 reads TGTGCCAGCAGAGGGACTTCGGTCAACGTCCTGACTTTC.

The chain recombines TRBV4-2 with TRBJ2-1, with D possibly matching TRBD1 (5 bases). Germline assignment: CDR1 LGHNA and CDR2 YNFKEQ. This CDR3 is built from 12 residues. Trimming removed 1 base from V and 12 bases from J, with 10 bases in between. The CDR3 sequence: CASSQGLQGQFF. CDR3 in DNA: TGTGCCAGCAGCCAAGGTCTTCAGGGGCAGTTCTTC.

The rearrangement links TRBV15 to TRBJ2-3; 13 bases are shared with TRBD2. The V gene end was trimmed by 2 bases and the J gene end by 4 bases; junction bases not matched to a gene: 3. The CDR3 covers 16 residues. Germline CDR1 is LNHNV and CDR2 is YYDKDF (reference sequence). In nucleotides, the CDR3 is TGTGCCACCAGCAGATATACTAGCGGGAGGGCAGATACGCAGTATTTT. It is translated as CATSRYTSGRADTQYF.

In regard to this clone: The sample holds other DNA sequences that translate to the same CDR3. This chain links TRBV19 with TRBJ2-1; 7 bases line up with TRBD1. The V segment lost 7 bases and the J segment 0 bases; nucleotides outside the gene matches: 6. The CDR3 runs to 15 residues. Germline V gene sequence: CDR1 LNHDA, CDR2 SQIVND (reference sequence). The CDR3 DNA follows: TGTGCCAGTAAGGCGGACAGGAGCTCCTACAATGAGCAGTTCTTC. Protein product: CASKADRSSYNEQFF.

V is TRBV4-2 and J is TRBJ1-3; no reliable D call. The V gene lost 0 bases and the J gene lost 0 bases, with 12 bases spanning the gap. Germline V lookup: CDR1 LGHNA, CDR2 YNFKEQ. This CDR3 comprises 17 residues. CDR3 region: CASSQEFGPHSGNTIYF. The CDR3 nucleotides are TGTGCCAGCAGCCAAGAGTTTGGACCCCACTCTGGAAACACCATATATTTT.

The V call is TRBV28, the J call TRBJ2-6; D call uncertain. This CDR3 comprises 15 residues. The V gene's germline CDR1 is MDHEN and CDR2 SYDVKM. Trimming stripped 8 bases from V and 0 bases from J, with 11 bases between. CDR3 sequence reads: CASGVRISGANVLTF. CDR3 nucleotides: TGTGCCAGCGGGGTCCGTATCTCTGGGGCCAACGTCCTGACTTTC.

This clone came up a few times. V and J are TRBV4-3 and TRBJ1-4; TRBD1 matches 7 bases. Germline V gene lookup returns CDR1 LGHNA and CDR2 YSLEER. With V trimmed by 1 base and J by 7 bases, 6 bases remained unmatched. The CDR3 contains 15 residues. The CDR3 loop is CASSQVGGQAEKLFF. Here the CDR3 DNA reads TGCGCCAGCAGCCAAGTCGGAGGACAGGCTGAAAAACTGTTTTTT.

The CDR3 region is CASSQDFASNEQFF. The DNA of the CDR3 is TGTGCCAGCAGCCAAGATTTTGCAAGCAATGAGCAGTTCTTC. The genes are TRBV5-4 and TRBJ2-1; D ambiguous. V was cut by 4 bases and J by 6 bases, with 14 bases left in between. The CDR3 contains 14 residues. Germline V gives CDR1 SGHNT, CDR2 YYREEE (reference sequence).

The rearrangement uses TRBV6-6 and TRBJ1-6; TRBD1 agrees at 8 bases. Germline lookup yields CDR1 MNHNY and CDR2 SVGAGI (reference sequence). The CDR3 totals 15 residues. After removal of 2 bases from V and 8 bases from J, the junction contained 5 bases not matched to a gene. CDR3 sequence (DNA): TGTGCCAGCAGTTACGGTCAGGGGGCCTATTCACCCCTCCACTTT. This gives the protein CASSYGQGAYSPLHF.

This clone was counted only a few times. The same CDR3 arises from other DNA sequences in this sample as well. The chain combines TRBV9 with TRBJ1-4; D call uncertain. Germline CDR1 is SGDLS and CDR2 is YYNGEE. V gave up 0 bases and J gave up 4 bases, with 7 bases separating them. The CDR3 loop spans 14 amino acids. The CDR3 nucleotides are TGTGCCAGCAGCGTAGCTGGCAGTAATGAAAAACTGTTTTTT. As protein: CASSVAGSNEKLFF.

V gene TRBV4-3 combines with J gene TRBJ2-5; 10 bases match TRBD2. The CDR3 length is 17 residues. Losses at the gene ends were 1 base for V and 4 bases for J; bases not matched to a gene: 9. Germline V gene lookup returns CDR1 LGHNA and CDR2 YSLEER. CDR3 in amino acids: CASSQGGAGGRGETQYF. The CDR3 DNA follows: TGCGCCAGCAGCCAAGGAGGAGCGGGAGGGCGGGGAGAGACCCAGTACTTC.

This sequence joins TRBV9 and TRBJ2-7; a possible D gene is TRBD2 (5 bases). The V gene's germline CDR1 is SGDLS and CDR2 YYNGEE. CDR3 length: 16 residues. Trimming left V 0 bases short and J 0 bases short, with 13 bases between. CDR3 nucleotides: TGTGCCAGCAGCGTAGAAAGCAGCGGAAACTCCTACGAGCAGTACTTC. Translation: CASSVESSGNSYEQYF.